The clone carrying this T cell receptor beta chain was picked up a small number of times. The entry originates in a study of blood T cell repertoires in COVID-19. Method: immunoSEQ multiplex PCR; TCRdb's copy keeps in-frame clones and lacks some. Of about 200,000 clones in the sample, around 80% are singletons; the top ten hold 5.5%. The source is a woman in her 70s with acute or convalescent COVID-19. Sequencing was performed on peripheral blood.

CDR3 bases: TGTGCCAGCAGTTACTGGGAGGGGTACGAGACCCAGTACTTC. Residues: CASSYWEGYETQYF. V is TRBV6-2 or TRBV6-3 and J is TRBJ2-5, with 7 bases aligning to TRBD2. CDR3 size: 14 residues. The V gene's germline CDR1 is MNHEY and CDR2 SVGEGT. The V and J ends lost 1 base and 5 bases, in that order; junction bases with no gene match: 4.